This passage covers 27 T cell receptor beta chains from one sample sequenced in a study of CD8 T cells in Susac syndrome (dated by TCRdb to the late 2010s). The library was prepared using the immunoSEQ multiplex PCR assay. RNA was extracted using the RNeasy kit, and roughly 0.45 to 1 microgram was reverse transcribed with random hexamers. The public reads were run again by TCRdb, first through fastp at Q25 and then through MiXCR, and only productive beta chains were kept. Rows merge per CDR3 protein into single entries with the most common DNA and genes. In this sample the table shows about 160,000 distinct CDR3 sequences, just over 90% of which occur a single time. The biggest ten clones account for 0.065% to 0.085% of the sample. Sequenced input: CD4+ T cells from PBMCs. These receptors were taken from a human donor in good health.

V and J are TRBV12-3 or TRBV12-4 and TRBJ1-5; TRBD1 matches 9 bases. V shed 3 bases and J 7 bases; nucleotides not matched to a gene: 10. The CDR3 extends over 16 amino acids. CDR3 sequence: CASSLDGGQGSQPQHF. The CDR3 nucleotides are TGTGCCAGCAGTTTGGATGGGGGACAGGGTAGCCAGCCCCAGCATTTT.

This rearrangement joins TRBV2 to TRBJ2-5; D is unresolved. The germline V and J ends were trimmed by 0 bases and 4 bases, with 12 bases remaining between them. CDR1 is SNHLY and CDR2 is FYNNEI in the germline V gene. The CDR3 is made up of 15 amino acids. The CDR3 DNA reads TGTGCCAGCAGTGAAGCAGGGCTAAGAGCAGAGACCCAGTACTTC. It codes for CASSEAGLRAETQYF. Full variable domain (missing parts from reference TRBV2 and TRBJ2-5): EPEVTQTPSHQVTQMGQEVILRCVPISNHLYFYWYRQILGQKVEFLVSFYNNEISEKSEIFDDQFSVERPDGSNFTLKIRSTKLEDSAMYFCASSEAGLRAETQYFGPGTRLLVL.

The V gene is TRBV12-3 or TRBV12-4, the J gene TRBJ1-5; the match to TRBD1 covers 8 bases. V lost 5 bases to trimming and J lost 7 bases; unmatched junction nucleotides: 7. The CDR3 is 14 amino acids. Written as DNA, the CDR3 is TGTGCCAGCAGTCTTCAGGGGGCACGACAGCCCCAGCATTTT. As protein: CASSLQGARQPQHF.

This rearrangement joins TRBV10-3 to TRBJ1-5; D may be TRBD1 (5 bases). CDR1 and CDR2 (germline): ENHRY, SYGVKD. The CDR3 sequence is 13 residues long. The V gene lost 6 bases and the J gene lost 2 bases, with 8 bases spanning the gap. CDR3 sequence: CAIRGAGNQPQHF. In DNA form, the CDR3 reads TGTGCCATCAGAGGGGCTGGCAATCAGCCCCAGCATTTT.

J is TRBJ1-1 and V is TRBV3-1; D remains ambiguous. V gave up 0 bases and J gave up 7 bases, with 6 bases separating them. This CDR3 comprises 12 residues. Germline assignment: CDR1 LGHDT and CDR2 YNNKEL (reference sequence). The CDR3: CASSQDEGEAFF. The CDR3 coding sequence is TGTGCCAGCAGCCAAGACGAGGGTGAAGCTTTCTTT.

The chain combines TRBV15 with TRBJ2-7, with 8 bases aligning to TRBD2. CDR3 length: 15 amino acids. The ends lost 3 bases at V and 2 bases at J; junction bases unmatched: 6. Per germline, CDR1 LNHNV and CDR2 YYDKDF (reference sequence). The CDR3 nucleotides are TGTGCCACCAGCAGTTCGGGAGGGGCCCCCTACGAGCAGTACTTC. This codes for CATSSSGGAPYEQYF.

The V gene is TRBV2, the J gene TRBJ1-1, with a possible D match to TRBD1 (5 bases). With 5 bases removed from V and 6 bases from J, the gap between germline ends came to 13 bases. The CDR3 is made up of 13 amino acids. From germline, CDR1 is SNHLY and CDR2 FYNNEI. CDR3 sequence: CASSLQVSSEAFF. The CDR3 DNA sequence: TGTGCCAGCAGTTTACAGGTATCCTCTGAAGCTTTCTTT.

The J gene is TRBJ2-3, the V gene TRBV12-3 or TRBV12-4; 12 bases fit TRBD2. The length of the CDR3 is 16 residues. V lost 5 bases and J lost 2; bases outside the gene matches: 5. CDR3 protein: CASSNTSGGNTDTQYF. CDR3 DNA sequence: TGTGCCAGCAGTAACACTAGCGGGGGGAACACAGATACGCAGTATTTT.

CDR3 in amino acids: CASSDGTGGQPQHF. CDR3 DNA: TGTGCCAGCAGTGATGGGACAGGGGGTCAGCCCCAGCATTTT. V and J are TRBV2 and TRBJ1-5, with 11 nucleotides matching TRBD1. The CDR3 is 14 residues long. The J segment lost 6 bases and the V segment lost 3 bases, leaving 1 base of the junction unmatched. CDR1 is SNHLY, CDR2 FYNNEI, per germline.

The CDR3 DNA follows: TGTGCCAGCAGCCCCCAAGAGGGGCAGTACAGGGTAATTTATCAGCCCCAGCATTTT. This codes for CASSPQEGQYRVIYQPQHF. The chain is built from TRBV3-1 and TRBJ1-5; D perhaps matches TRBD1 (6 bases). The CDR3 is 19 residues long. Germline loops: CDR1 LGHDT, CDR2 YNNKEL (reference sequence). Trimming took off 4 bases at V and 5 bases at J, with 27 bases between the two ends.

This clonotype is a singleton in its sample. The V gene is TRBV3-1, the J gene TRBJ1-4; D is perhaps TRBD1 (5 bases). V lost 4 bases and J lost 4, with 13 bases in between. Germline V lookup: CDR1 LGHDT, CDR2 YNNKEL (reference sequence). The CDR3 is 15 amino acids. The CDR3 coding sequence is TGTGCCAGCAGCCGACTCGGGGCGGGTAATGAAAAACTGTTTTTT. As protein: CASSRLGAGNEKLFF.

V gene TRBV30 combines with J gene TRBJ2-2; no clear D. Germline V gene lookup returns CDR1 GTSNPN and CDR2 SVGIG (reference sequence). V was trimmed by 2 bases and J by 6 bases, leaving 16 bases between them. This CDR3 is built from 15 residues. CDR3 DNA: TGTGCCTGGAGTAAGCCCGGCGGAGCCGCCGGGGAGCTGTTTTTT. Protein: CAWSKPGGAAGELFF.

V is TRBV2 and J is TRBJ2-5; 10 bases line up with TRBD2. Germline CDR1 and CDR2: SNHLY and FYNNEI. This CDR3 region has 15 residues. Losses at the gene ends were 6 bases for V and 5 bases for J; bases not matched to a gene: 9. The CDR3 DNA reads as TGTGCCAGCAGCCCCGCCAGCGGGGGGGCGGAGACCCAGTACTTC. Translating it yields CASSPASGGAETQYF.

The chain uses TRBV15 and TRBJ1-2, with no clear D. CDR1 is LNHNV, CDR2 YYDKDF, per germline (reference sequence). V lost 8 bases and J 5 bases, leaving 27 bases between the germline ends. This CDR3 comprises 17 residues. This chain's CDR3 is CATSAGHNARTSYGYTF. CDR3 coding DNA: TGTGCCACCTCCGCCGGCCACAATGCCCGTACGTCGTATGGCTACACCTTC.

The CDR3 reads CASSLFAGKSDEQYF. DNA for the CDR3: TGCGCCAGCAGCTTGTTTGCAGGGAAAAGTGACGAGCAGTACTTC. The chain joins TRBV5-1 to TRBJ2-7; D possibly corresponds to TRBD1 (5 bases). This CDR3 comprises 15 residues. With 1 base removed from V and 5 bases from J, the gap between germline ends came to 16 bases. The V gene's germline CDR1 is SGHRS and CDR2 YFSETQ.

This clonotype was picked up one time. The chain employs TRBV20-1 and TRBJ2-1; D could derive from TRBD1 or TRBD2 (5 bases each). V gave up 1 base and J gave up 3 bases, with 16 bases separating them. In germline, CDR1 is DFQATT, CDR2 SNEGSKA (reference sequence). The CDR3 covers 16 residues. This chain's CDR3 is CSARARDGPIYNEQFF. CDR3 DNA: TGCAGTGCTAGAGCCAGGGACGGTCCGATCTACAATGAGCAGTTCTTC.

This chain connects TRBV4-1 to TRBJ2-5; no clear D gene. Looked up from germline, CDR1 is MGHRA and CDR2 is YSYEKL. The CDR3 sequence is 13 residues long. V was clipped by 1 base and J by 4 bases, with 7 bases between them. The DNA for the CDR3 is TGCGCCAGCAGCCAAGGGCGCTTAGAGACCCAGTACTTC. It encodes CASSQGRLETQYF.

The J gene is TRBJ2-3, the V gene TRBV18; 13 bases fit TRBD2. CDR3 length: 15 amino acids. V shed 7 bases and J 5 bases; nucleotides not matched to a gene: 6. The germline V gene encodes CDR1 KGHSH and CDR2 LQKENI. CDR3 sequence (DNA): TGTGCCAGCTTCACGGGGACTAGCGGGGAAGATACGCAGTATTTT. It yields the protein CASFTGTSGEDTQYF. The complete variable domain, with remaining parts taken from reference TRBV18 and TRBJ2-3, reads NAGVMQNPRHLVRRRGQEARLRCSPMKGHSHVYWYRQLPEEGLKFMVYLQKENIIDESGMPKERFSAEFPKEGPSILRIQQVVRGDSAAYFCASFTGTSGEDTQYFGPGTRLTVL.

The chain carries TRBV3-1 and TRBJ2-2; D is uncertain. The CDR3 length is 16 residues. From germline, CDR1 is LGHDT and CDR2 YNNKEL (reference sequence). V lost 1 base and J lost 1, with 10 bases in between. The CDR3 here is CASSQGTRMNTGELFF. The CDR3 nucleotides are TGTGCCAGCAGCCAAGGGACCAGGATGAACACCGGGGAGCTGTTTTTT. The variable domain in full, with the rest retrieved from reference TRBV3-1 and TRBJ2-2, is DTAVSQTPKYLVTQMGNDKSIKCEQNLGHDTMYWYKQDSKKFLKIMFSYNNKELIINETVPNRFSPKSPDKAHLNLHINSLELGDSAVYFCASSQGTRMNTGELFFGEGSRLTVL.

The chain combines TRBV7-2 with TRBJ1-2; D is ambiguous. The CDR3 has 14 residues. Germline CDR1 and CDR2: SGHTA and FQGNSA. V was trimmed by 1 base and J by 7 bases, leaving 13 bases between them. CDR3 sequence reads: CASSLDWSLSGYTF. In nucleotides, the CDR3 is TGTGCCAGCAGCTTAGATTGGTCCCTATCTGGCTACACCTTC.

This clonotype showed up just once. The chain uses TRBV7-6 and TRBJ2-5, with D possibly being TRBD1 or TRBD2 (5 bases each). Germline assignment: CDR1 SGHVS and CDR2 FNYEAQ. V lost 4 bases and J lost 4, with 10 bases in between. This CDR3 has 13 residues. The CDR3 region is CASSSGTLETQYF. The CDR3 DNA sequence: TGTGCCAGCAGCTCAGGGACCCTAGAGACCCAGTACTTC.

This clonotype was observed a single time. The rearrangement links TRBV19 to TRBJ2-7, with a tentative D call TRBD2 (6 bases). Per germline, CDR1 LNHDA and CDR2 SQIVND (reference sequence). This CDR3 region has 12 residues. Trimming removed 3 bases at V and 5 bases at J, with 8 bases between. The DNA of the CDR3 is TGTGCCAGTAGTATTTGGGGGGACGAGCAGTACTTC. This sequence encodes CASSIWGDEQYF.

J is TRBJ1-4 and V is TRBV18; D call uncertain. V dropped 6 bases and J dropped 5 bases, with 10 bases sitting between them. The CDR3 runs to 13 residues. The germline gives CDR1 KGHSH, CDR2 LQKENI. DNA of the CDR3: TGTGCCAGCTCGGGAGGGAGGAATGAAAAACTGTTTTTT. This gives the protein CASSGGRNEKLFF.

The gene calls are TRBV12-3 or TRBV12-4 and TRBJ2-7; D might be TRBD1 or TRBD2, each matching 5 bases. Trimming cost V 1 base and J 10 bases, with 8 bases left between them. The CDR3 covers 11 residues. As DNA, the CDR3 is TGTGCCAGCAGTTTAGGGGACCGACAGTACTTC. This translates into CASSLGDRQYF.

This rearrangement joins TRBV28 to TRBJ2-3; TRBD2 aligns across 9 bases. V shed 2 bases and J 2 bases; nucleotides not matched to a gene: 5. CDR1 is MDHEN and CDR2 is SYDVKM in the germline V gene. The CDR3 covers 16 residues. In nucleotides, the CDR3 is TGTGCCAGCAGTTTAGGGGCTAGCGGGGACACAGATACGCAGTATTTT. Translating gives CASSLGASGDTDTQYF.

The chain carries TRBV19 and TRBJ2-5; D is unclear. The CDR3 is 12 residues long. The germline gives CDR1 LNHDA, CDR2 SQIVND (reference sequence). V lost 8 bases to trimming and J lost 5 bases, with 12 bases between them. The CDR3 loop reads CASGKQGETQYF. CDR3 bases: TGTGCCAGTGGGAAACAAGGGGAGACCCAGTACTTC.

The gene calls are TRBV20-1 and TRBJ2-7; tentative D call: TRBD2 (6 bases). V gave up 5 bases and J gave up 7 bases, with 24 bases separating them. Looked up from germline, CDR1 is DFQATT and CDR2 is SNEGSKA (reference sequence). The CDR3 is made up of 15 amino acids. CDR3 sequence: CSALSTGTGAREQYF. CDR3 bases: TGCAGTGCTTTGTCAACCGGGACTGGGGCACGGGAGCAGTACTTC.